The clone carrying this TCR beta chain is a singleton in its sample. Its antigen is unknown. These data come from a study of T cells in localized non-small cell lung cancer. Study-level points and caveats: Adjacent lung was found to contain a median approximately 60 of the top 100 tumor clones. Heterogeneity remains possible because sequencing was limited to only one tumor region. Those with higher blood T cell density had longer overall survival. In uninvolved adjacent lung, T cell clonality reached its highest value, exceeding tumor.

Data came from immunoSEQ multiplex PCR; TCRdb stores just in-frame clones and leaves some out. The sample yields over 70,000 clones, roughly 90% seen once. The ends were cut back, 3 bases at V and 7 bases at J, with 10 bases in the middle. The CDR3 is made up of 13 amino acids. Looked up from germline, CDR1 is WSHSY and CDR2 is SAAADI. The sequence was collected from a woman aged 35-75 years with stage II squamous cell lung carcinoma. The chain is built from TRBV10-2 and TRBJ2-1; D is possibly TRBD1 (5 bases). Source: PBMCs, taken before any cancer treatment. CDR3 bases: TGCGCCAGCAGTGAAAGGGGAATTAATGAGCAGTTCTTC. This sequence encodes CASSERGINEQFF.